This TCR beta chain derives from a study of blood T cell repertoires in COVID-19. Assay: immunoSEQ multiplex PCR; the TCRdb copy retains only in-frame clones and omits some. Here the sample spans over 110,000 clones, around 80% being singletons. With V trimmed by 5 bases and J by 2 bases, 4 bases remained unmatched. Germline-derived CDR1 and CDR2 are LNHDA and SQIVND (reference sequence). The CDR3 sequence is 14 residues long. This sequence was found in a man aged 55 to 70 with acute or convalescent COVID-19. This chain connects TRBV19 to TRBJ2-7; 9 bases fit TRBD2. Sequenced: peripheral blood. The DNA for the CDR3 is TGTGCCAGTAGTGTAGGCGGGAGGGCCTACGAGCAGTACTTC. Encoded protein: CASSVGGRAYEQYF.